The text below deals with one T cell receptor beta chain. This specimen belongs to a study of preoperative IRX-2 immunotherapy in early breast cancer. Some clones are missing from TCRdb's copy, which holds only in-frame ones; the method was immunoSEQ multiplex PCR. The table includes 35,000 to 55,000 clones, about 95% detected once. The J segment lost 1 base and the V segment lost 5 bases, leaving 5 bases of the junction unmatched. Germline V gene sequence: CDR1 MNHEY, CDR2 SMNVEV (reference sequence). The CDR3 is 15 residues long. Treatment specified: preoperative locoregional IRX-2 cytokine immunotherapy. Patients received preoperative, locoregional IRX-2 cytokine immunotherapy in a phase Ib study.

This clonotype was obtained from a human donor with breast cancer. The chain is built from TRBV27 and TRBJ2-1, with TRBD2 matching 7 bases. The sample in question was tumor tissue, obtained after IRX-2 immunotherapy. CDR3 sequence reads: CASSPRGVSYNEQFF. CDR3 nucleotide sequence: TGTGCCAGCAGTCCCCGGGGGGTTTCCTACAATGAGCAGTTCTTC.